The rows below give T cell receptor beta chains drawn from one sample of a study of cytomegalovirus exposure and HLA in healthy donors. TCRdb keeps only in-frame clones here, not all; method: immunoSEQ multiplex PCR. The sample gives 200,000 to 250,000 clones, roughly 80% of which show up once; about 1.8% is in the top ten. Sequencing was carried out using PBMCs. These receptors were taken from a man aged 45-65 years in good health and CMV-seronegative. Both conserved end residues are part of each CDR3. Fields, in order: V gene, J gene, clone size, D gene, CDR3 DNA, CDR3 protein. The D gene is left open where the match is weak. Only some rows state a clone size, as once, few, many or a class for expanded clones.

>TRBV6-6|TRBJ1-1|few|TRBD1
TGTGCCAGCAGTTACTCGGCAGGGGGGTCTGCTTTCTTT
CASSYSAGGSAFF
>TRBV6-5|TRBJ2-3|.|TRBD2
TGTGCCAGCAGGAGCGGGGCCCGCACAGATACGCAGTATTTT
CASRSGARTDTQYF
>TRBV5-4|TRBJ2-5|few|.
TGTGCCAGCAGCTTACTAGCTTCGGAGACCCAGTACTTC
CASSLLASETQYF
>TRBV27|TRBJ2-7|.|.
TGTGCCAGCAGTTTCGGCGGAGGATACGAGCAGTACTTC
CASSFGGGYEQYF
>TRBV27|TRBJ1-4|.|TRBD1
TGTGCCAGCAGTCGAACAGGGGCCCCAACTAATGAAAAACTGTTTTTT
CASSRTGAPTNEKLFF
>TRBV5-4|TRBJ2-5|few|TRBD2
TGTGCCAGCAGCGCGCCGGGACTAGCGGCTTTCCAAGAGACCCAGTACTTC
CASSAPGLAAFQETQYF
>TRBV7-2|TRBJ1-2|.|TRBD1
TGTGCCAGCAGCTCCGACAGGGGCTATGGCTACACCTTC
CASSSDRGYGYTF
>TRBV15|TRBJ2-2|.|TRBD2
TGTGCCACCAGCAGAGATACGGCGGGAGGGCCAACCGGGGAGCTGTTTTTT
CATSRDTAGGPTGELFF
>TRBV19|TRBJ2-7|.|TRBD2
TGTGCCAGTAGTAGTCCGGGACTAGCGGGAATCGAGCAGTACTTC
CASSSPGLAGIEQYF
>TRBV27|TRBJ1-2|.|TRBD1
TGTGCCAGCAGTTCACCGGGACAGATAAACTATGGCTACACCTTC
CASSSPGQINYGYTF
>TRBV11-2|TRBJ2-3|.|TRBD2
TGTGCCAGCAGCCAGGAACTACTAGCGGGAGCGGGTACGCAGTATTTT
CASSQELLAGAGTQYF
>TRBV7-9|TRBJ1-2|.|.
TGTGCCAGCAGCTTAGTGGCAGGGCAGGGCTACACCTTC
CASSLVAGQGYTF
>TRBV5-4|TRBJ2-1|.|TRBD2
TGTGCCAGCAGCCCCGGGACTAGAACCTACAATGAGCAGTTCTTC
CASSPGTRTYNEQFF
>TRBV30|TRBJ2-1|.|.
TGTGCCTGGAGTAAACGCCAGGGCAGAAATGAGCAGTTCTTC
CAWSKRQGRNEQFF
>TRBV5-1|TRBJ2-1|.|.
TGCGCCAGCAGCTGGGGGGGGCGTGAGCAGTTCTTC
CASSWGGREQFF
>TRBV19|TRBJ2-1|.|.
TGTGCCAGTAGTCCCGTGAGCTATTACAATGAGCAGTTCTTC
CASSPVSYYNEQFF
>TRBV7-3|TRBJ2-1|few|TRBD1
TGTGCCAGCAGCCAAGTGGGGACAGGGGGCGATGAGCAGTTCTTC
CASSQVGTGGDEQFF
>TRBV10-3|TRBJ2-7|.|.
TGTGCCATCATCTATCACCGGGACACTGCCTACGAGCAGTACTTC
CAIIYHRDTAYEQYF
>TRBV13|TRBJ2-7|.|.
TGTGCCAGCAGCGATCACAGGCTATCCTACGAGCAGTACTTC
CASSDHRLSYEQYF
>TRBV9|TRBJ2-7|.|.
TGTGCCAGCAGCGTAGGGGGGCAGGGTTTCTACGAGCAGTACTTC
CASSVGGQGFYEQYF
>TRBV7-3|TRBJ1-6|few|TRBD1
TGTGCCAGCAGCTTAGTTCGATCGGAGGACAGGCAATTCGGTTCACCCCTCCACTTT
CASSLVRSEDRQFGSPLHF
>TRBV7-9|TRBJ2-3|.|.
TGTTCCAGCAGCTCAATACGTACAGTCGGCGCAGATACGCAGTATTTT
CSSSSIRTVGADTQYF
>TRBV28|TRBJ2-2|.|TRBD1
TGTGCCAGCAGTTTCTATCGGGACAGGGCCAGCACCGGGGAGCTGTTTTTT
CASSFYRDRASTGELFF
>TRBV29-1|TRBJ1-2|once|.
TGCAGCGTTGGCTACAGGTCCTCTAACTATGGCTACACCTTC
CSVGYRSSNYGYTF
>TRBV6-5|TRBJ1-1|.|.
TGTGCCGGGGGGGACACGGGGTATAACACTGAAGCTTTCTTT
CAGGDTGYNTEAFF
>TRBV29-1|TRBJ1-2|.|TRBD1
TGCAGCGTAGCCGGGACAGGGGCGAATGGCTACACCTTC
CSVAGTGANGYTF
>TRBV19|TRBJ2-2|.|.
TGTGCCAGTGGCCCCGGGGGACACACCGGGGAGCTGTTTTTT
CASGPGGHTGELFF
>TRBV30|TRBJ1-1|once|TRBD1
TGTGCCTGGAGACTTCCCCGGGACAGGGGGTTAAGGGACACTGAAGCTTTCTTT
CAWRLPRDRGLRDTEAFF
>TRBV5-1|TRBJ1-2|.|TRBD1
TGCGCCAGCAGCTTGTTGACTCCAGGGGGCAATGGCTACACCTTC
CASSLLTPGGNGYTF
>TRBV30|TRBJ2-7|.|.
TGTGCCTGGAGACCGTCAGGGGTAACCTACGAGCAGTACTTC
CAWRPSGVTYEQYF
>TRBV18|TRBJ1-5|.|.
TGTGCCAGCTCACCAGGGACTGGATACAATCAGCCCCAGCATTTT
CASSPGTGYNQPQHF
>TRBV19|TRBJ2-1|.|TRBD2
TGTGCCAGTAGTCCACTAGCGGGAGGTCTAAATGAGCAGTTCTTC
CASSPLAGGLNEQFF
>TRBV7-2|TRBJ2-7|few|TRBD2
TGTGCCAGCAGCAAGACTAGCGGGAGTTTAGGGAGCTCCTACGAGCAGTACTTC
CASSKTSGSLGSSYEQYF
>TRBV19|TRBJ2-5|.|TRBD2
TGTGCCAGTAGTGGCGGGAGAGGAGAGACCCAGTACTTC
CASSGGRGETQYF
>TRBV5-1|TRBJ2-1|.|TRBD1
TGCGCCAGCCTCCAGGGTAGACAGGGGCTCGATGAGCAGTTCTTC
CASLQGRQGLDEQFF
>TRBV5-1|TRBJ1-2|once|TRBD1
TGCGCCAGCAGACCCGGGACAGGGGTTTTGGGTGGCTACACCTTC
CASRPGTGVLGGYTF
>TRBV7-9|TRBJ2-1|.|TRBD1
TGTGCCAGCAGCTTAGAGGACAGGGCCAATGAGCAGTTCTTC
CASSLEDRANEQFF
>TRBV28|TRBJ2-7|.|TRBD2
TGTGCCAGCAGTTTGTCTCGGGAGGGCTTTTACGAGCAGTACTTC
CASSLSREGFYEQYF
>TRBV15|TRBJ2-7|.|TRBD2
TGTGCCACCAGCGGGACTAGGTACGACGAGCAGTACTTC
CATSGTRYDEQYF
>TRBV28|TRBJ2-2|.|.
TGTGCCAGCGGCCAGGGGAGCACCGGGGAGCTGTTTTTT
CASGQGSTGELFF